The clone carrying this T cell receptor (beta chain) was observed at least ten times. J gave up 1 base and V 2 bases, and 4 bases lay outside the gene matches. CDR3 length equals 15 residues. Germline CDR1 SGHRS, CDR2 YFSETQ. Using its own MiXCR run on the 5' RACE reads, TCRdb lists one record per CDR3 protein. Of 25,000 to 35,000 distinct CDR3 sequences detected, about 12% appear once; the ten largest clones hold 5.8%. These data are taken from a study of neurological immune-mediated disorders. This clonotype originated in a woman aged 55-69 years in good health. Sample: PBMCs. The chain is built from TRBV5-1 and TRBJ2-5, with 8 nucleotides matching TRBD2. As DNA, the CDR3 is TGCGCCAGCAGCTTTCTAACTAGCGGCCAAGAGACCCAGTACTTC. The encoded protein is CASSFLTSGQETQYF.